This TCR beta chain was identified in a study of shared clonotypes between healthy human individuals. On this clone: What it binds is not known.

The healthy adult donors were HIV-negative and reported no recent acute infections or vaccinations. V gave up 3 bases and J gave up 4 bases, with 14 bases separating them. Germline V gene data show CDR1 as SGHKS and CDR2 as YYEKEE (reference sequence). This CDR3 comprises 16 residues. Whole-study results and caveats: Naive subsets usually exceeded memory subsets in estimated richness.

For every subset, genomic DNA was evenly distributed across several immunoSEQ plates. Methods used by the authors: As immunoSEQ supplied junction-only sequences (without quality scores), filtering differed. The table came from immunoSEQ multiplex PCR; TCRdb's copy has only in-frame clones and leaves some out. The V and J calls and the clone size are those of that table, but D and trimming were determined from the DNA. This sample has about 2.4 million clones, with approximately 92% found just once. Sequenced input: naive CD4+ T cells sorted from blood. Subset reported: CD45RA+ positively selected. The origin of this receptor is a man younger than 35 in good health. This rearrangement joins TRBV5-5 to TRBJ2-6; D may correspond to TRBD1 or TRBD2 (5 bases each). The CDR3 DNA sequence: TGTGCCAGCAGCTGGGACCCCATGAAAGGGGCCAACGTCCTGACTTTC. The encoded protein is CASSWDPMKGANVLTF.